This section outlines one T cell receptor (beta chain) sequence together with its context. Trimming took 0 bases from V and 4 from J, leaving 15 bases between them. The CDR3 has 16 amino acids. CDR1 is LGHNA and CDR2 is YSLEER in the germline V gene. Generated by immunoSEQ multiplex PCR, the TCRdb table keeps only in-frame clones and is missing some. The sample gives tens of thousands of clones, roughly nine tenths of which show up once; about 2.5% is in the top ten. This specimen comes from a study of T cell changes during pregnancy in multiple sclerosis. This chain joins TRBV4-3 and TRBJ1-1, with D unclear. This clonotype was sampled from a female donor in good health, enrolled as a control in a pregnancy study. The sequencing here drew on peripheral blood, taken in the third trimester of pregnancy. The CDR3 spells CASSQDRPGDLTEAFF. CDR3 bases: TGCGCCAGCAGCCAAGATCGCCCAGGCGACCTCACTGAAGCTTTCTTT.